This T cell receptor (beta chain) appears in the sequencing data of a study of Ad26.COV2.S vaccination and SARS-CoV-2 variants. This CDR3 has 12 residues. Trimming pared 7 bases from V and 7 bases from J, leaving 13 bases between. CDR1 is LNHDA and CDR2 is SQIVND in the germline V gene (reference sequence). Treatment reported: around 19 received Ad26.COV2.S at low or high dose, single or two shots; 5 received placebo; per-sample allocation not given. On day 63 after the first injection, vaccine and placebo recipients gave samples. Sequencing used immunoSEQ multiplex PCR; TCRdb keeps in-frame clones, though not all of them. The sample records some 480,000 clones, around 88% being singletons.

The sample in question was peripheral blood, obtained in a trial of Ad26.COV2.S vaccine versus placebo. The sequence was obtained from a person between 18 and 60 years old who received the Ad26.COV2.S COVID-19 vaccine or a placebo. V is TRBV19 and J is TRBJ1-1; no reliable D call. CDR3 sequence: CASNSGWGEAFF. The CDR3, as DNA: TGTGCCAGTAATTCGGGTTGGGGTGAAGCTTTCTTT.